The present entry profiles one TCR beta chain with its context. Its antigen remains unknown. The junction shows a germline mismatch at one end, possibly a read error. The data were taken from a study of blood T cells in healthy people across ages. Study background: About one barcoded beta molecule per two T cells came from capture by template switching.

The CDR3 is made up of 13 amino acids. Per germline, CDR1 MNHEY and CDR2 SVGAGI. A second PCR of 7 to 11 cycles used a sample-barcoded 5' primer and a J-beta primer mix. TCRdb re-analysed the 5' RACE reads in MiXCR, keeping a single row per CDR3 protein. The sample yields more than 1 million distinct CDR3 sequences, 40% to 50% seen once. General study findings and limits: Unknown donor CMV status possibly confounded expanded clonotype changes. Whereas aged donors had fewer naive CD4+ cells, long-lived donors had more of them and higher diversity.

The TCR originated in a woman in her sixties or seventies in good health. V is TRBV6-5 and J is TRBJ1-1; D may be TRBD1 (5 bases). Specimen: blood. The CDR3, as DNA: TGTGCCGGCAGTCCCCCAGGGAGCGCTGAAGCTTTCTTT. It codes for CAGSPPGSAEAFF.